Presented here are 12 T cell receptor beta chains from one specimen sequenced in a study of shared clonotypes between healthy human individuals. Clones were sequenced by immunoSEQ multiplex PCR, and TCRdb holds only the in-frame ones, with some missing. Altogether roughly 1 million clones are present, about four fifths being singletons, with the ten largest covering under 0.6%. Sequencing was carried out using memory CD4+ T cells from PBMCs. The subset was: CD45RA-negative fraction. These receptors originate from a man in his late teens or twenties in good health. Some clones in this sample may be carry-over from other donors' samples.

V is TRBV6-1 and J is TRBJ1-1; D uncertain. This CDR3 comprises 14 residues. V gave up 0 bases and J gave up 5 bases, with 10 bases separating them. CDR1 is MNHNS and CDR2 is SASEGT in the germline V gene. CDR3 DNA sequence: TGTGCCAGCAGTGAAGCAACGGGTGGTACTGAAGCTTTCTTT. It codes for CASSEATGGTEAFF.

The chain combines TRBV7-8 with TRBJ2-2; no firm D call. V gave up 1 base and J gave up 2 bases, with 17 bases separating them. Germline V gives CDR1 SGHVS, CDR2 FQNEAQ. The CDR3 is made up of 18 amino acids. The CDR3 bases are TGTGCCAGCAGCTTAGAAACGGTTGGGGAAACAAACACCGGGGAGCTGTTTTTT. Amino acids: CASSLETVGETNTGELFF. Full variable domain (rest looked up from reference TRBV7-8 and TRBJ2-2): GAGVSQSPRYKVAKRGQDVALRCDPISGHVSLFWYQQALGQGPEFLTYFQNEAQLDKSGLPSDRFFAERPEGSVSTLKIQRTQQEDSAVYLCASSLETVGETNTGELFFGEGSRLTVL.

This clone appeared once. The CDR3 region has the DNA TGTGCCATCAGAGAGGGGCTAGCGGATATCAATGAGCAGTTCTTC. Protein sequence: CAIREGLADINEQFF. J is TRBJ2-1 and V is TRBV10-3; 7 bases agree with TRBD2. The ends lost 6 bases at V and 6 bases at J; junction bases unmatched: 11. This CDR3 region has 15 residues. CDR1 and CDR2 from the germline V gene are ENHRY and SYGVKD.

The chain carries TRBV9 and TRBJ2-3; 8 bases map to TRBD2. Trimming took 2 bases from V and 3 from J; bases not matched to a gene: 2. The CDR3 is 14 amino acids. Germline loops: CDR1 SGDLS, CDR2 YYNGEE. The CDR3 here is CASSVSGTTDTQYF. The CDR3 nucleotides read TGTGCCAGCAGCGTTAGCGGGACGACAGATACGCAGTATTTT. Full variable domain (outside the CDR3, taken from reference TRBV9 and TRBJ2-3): DSGVTQTPKHLITATGQRVTLRCSPRSGDLSVYWYQQSLDQGLQFLIQYYNGEERAKGNILERFSAQQFPDLHSELNLSSLELGDSALYFCASSVSGTTDTQYFGPGTRLTVL.

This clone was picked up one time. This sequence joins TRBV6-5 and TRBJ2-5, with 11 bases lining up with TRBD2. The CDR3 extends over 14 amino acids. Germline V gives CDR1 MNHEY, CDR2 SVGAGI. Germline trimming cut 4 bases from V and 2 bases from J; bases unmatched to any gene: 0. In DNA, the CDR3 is TGTGCCAGCAGTTGGACTAGCGGGCAAGAGACCCAGTACTTC. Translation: CASSWTSGQETQYF.

CDR3 protein: CASSISGDSGELFF. CDR3 coding DNA: TGTGCCAGTAGTATCTCAGGGGACAGCGGGGAGCTGTTTTTT. V usage is TRBV19 and J usage is TRBJ2-2, with TRBD1 matching 7 bases. This CDR3 is built from 14 residues. V was pared by 3 bases and J by 7 bases, with 5 bases of the junction left unmatched. Per the germline V gene, CDR1 is LNHDA and CDR2 is SQIVND (reference sequence).

The DNA of the CDR3 is TGCGCCAGCAGCTTGGCCGGGGCAGGGAGGAGGACTGAAGCTTTCTTT. Translating it yields CASSLAGAGRRTEAFF. This chain uses TRBV5-1 with TRBJ1-1; the D gene is possibly TRBD1 (5 bases). Trimming took 0 bases from V and 5 from J, leaving 17 bases between them. Germline loops: CDR1 SGHRS, CDR2 YFSETQ. The CDR3 consists of 16 residues. Variable domain in full (rest from reference TRBV5-1 and TRBJ1-1): KAGVTQTPRYLIKTRGQQVTLSCSPISGHRSVSWYQQTPGQGLQFLFEYFSETQRNKGNFPGRFSGRQFSNSRSEMNVSTLELGDSALYLCASSLAGAGRRTEAFFGQGTRLTVV.

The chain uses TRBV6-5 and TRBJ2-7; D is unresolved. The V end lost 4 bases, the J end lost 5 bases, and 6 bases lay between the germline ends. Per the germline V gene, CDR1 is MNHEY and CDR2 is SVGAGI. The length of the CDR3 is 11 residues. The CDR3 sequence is CASSLENEQYF. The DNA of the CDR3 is TGTGCCAGCAGTTTGGAGAACGAGCAGTACTTC.

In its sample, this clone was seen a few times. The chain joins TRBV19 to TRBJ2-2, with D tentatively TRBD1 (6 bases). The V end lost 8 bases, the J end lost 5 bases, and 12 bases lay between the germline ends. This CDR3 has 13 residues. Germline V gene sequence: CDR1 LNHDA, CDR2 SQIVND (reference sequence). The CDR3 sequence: CASRKGGTGELFF. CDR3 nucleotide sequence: TGTGCCAGTCGGAAAGGGGGAACCGGGGAGCTGTTTTTT.

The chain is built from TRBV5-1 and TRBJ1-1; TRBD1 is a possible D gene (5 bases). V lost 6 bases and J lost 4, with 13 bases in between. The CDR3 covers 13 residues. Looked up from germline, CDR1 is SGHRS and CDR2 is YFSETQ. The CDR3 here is CASTAYGGTEAFF. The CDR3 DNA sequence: TGCGCCAGCACCGCTTACGGGGGCACTGAAGCTTTCTTT.

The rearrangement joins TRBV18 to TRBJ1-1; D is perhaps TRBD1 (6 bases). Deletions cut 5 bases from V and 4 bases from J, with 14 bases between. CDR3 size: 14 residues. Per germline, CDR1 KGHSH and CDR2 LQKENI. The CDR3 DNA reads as TGTGCCAGCTCAGCAGGGGCGTGGGGCACTGAAGCTTTCTTT. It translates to CASSAGAWGTEAFF. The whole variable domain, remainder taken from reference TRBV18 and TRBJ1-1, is NAGVMQNPRHLVRRRGQEARLRCSPMKGHSHVYWYRQLPEEGLKFMVYLQKENIIDESGMPKERFSAEFPKEGPSILRIQQVVRGDSAAYFCASSAGAWGTEAFFGQGTRLTVV.

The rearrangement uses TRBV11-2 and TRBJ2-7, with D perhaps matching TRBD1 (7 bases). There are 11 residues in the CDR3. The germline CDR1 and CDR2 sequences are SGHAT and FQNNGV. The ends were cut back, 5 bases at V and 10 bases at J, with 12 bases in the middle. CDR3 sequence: CASSQGGPQYF. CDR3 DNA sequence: TGTGCCAGCAGCCAGGGGGGACCACAGTACTTC.